The 8 T cell receptor beta chains reported below all come from one sample, sequenced in a study of PD-L1 blockade in urothelial cancer. TCRdb's table, derived via immunoSEQ multiplex PCR, lists solely in-frame clones and lacks some. The data hold about 29,000 clones, with 84% observed a single time. Time point noted: peripheral blood 6 weeks after treatment start. Source: PBMCs, taken around atezolizumab (anti-PD-L1) treatment. The origin of the receptors is a man in his 70s with urothelial cancer.

This clone showed up just a few times. The chain combines TRBV11-3 with TRBJ2-1; 7 positions agree with TRBD1. The CDR3 is 16 amino acids. J lost 5 bases, V lost 0 bases, and 7 bases had no gene match. Germline CDR1 reads SGHNT; CDR2 reads YENEEA. As DNA, the CDR3 is TGTGCCAGCAGCTTAGATTTGAGACAGGGTCACAATGAGCAGTTCTTC. It specifies CASSLDLRQGHNEQFF.

In DNA, the CDR3 is TGTGCCAGCAGCCCCACCGGGACTAGCGGGGGGGCCGTCAATGAGCAGTTCTTC. It specifies CASSPTGTSGGAVNEQFF. The chain employs TRBV5-5 and TRBJ2-1; 16 bases fit TRBD2. V shed 4 bases, J shed 6 bases, and the junction held 10 bases outside the gene matches. Germline assignment: CDR1 SGHKS and CDR2 YYEKEE (reference sequence). The CDR3 runs to 18 residues.

The chain employs TRBV15 and TRBJ1-2; D remains ambiguous. V was clipped by 0 bases and J by 3 bases, with 11 bases between them. The CDR3 is 15 amino acids. The germline V gene encodes CDR1 LNHNV and CDR2 YYDKDF (reference sequence). The CDR3 nucleotides are TGTGCCACCAGCAGAGATCGCGGCGACCACTATGGCTACACCTTC. Its translation: CATSRDRGDHYGYTF.

The chain couples TRBV2 to TRBJ2-2; perhaps TRBD2 as D (7 bases). In germline, CDR1 is SNHLY, CDR2 FYNNEI. The CDR3 is made up of 16 amino acids. The V gene lost 6 bases and the J gene lost 4 bases, with 18 bases spanning the gap. CDR3 residues: CASSLGGARGTGELFF. CDR3 bases: TGTGCCAGCAGCCTGGGGGGGGCTAGGGGCACCGGGGAGCTGTTTTTT.

V gene TRBV5-8 combines with J gene TRBJ1-3; D possibly corresponds to TRBD1 (6 bases). The V gene lost 4 bases and the J gene lost 2 bases, with 16 bases spanning the gap. The length of the CDR3 is 16 residues. In germline, CDR1 is SGHTS, CDR2 YDEGEE. The CDR3 sequence: CASSPEQGTTGNTIYF. CDR3 nucleotides: TGTGCCAGCAGCCCTGAACAGGGAACTACTGGAAACACCATATATTTT. Full variable domain (rest looked up from reference TRBV5-8 and TRBJ1-3): EAGVTQSPTHLIKTRGQQATLRCSPISGHTSVYWYQQALGLGLQFLLWYDEGEERNRGNFPPRFSGRQFPNYSSELNVNALELEDSALYLCASSPEQGTTGNTIYFGEGSWLTVV.

V usage is TRBV4-1 and J usage is TRBJ1-5; 7 bases line up with TRBD1. Germline CDR1 MGHRA, CDR2 YSYEKL. The CDR3 loop spans 14 amino acids. V lost 4 bases to trimming and J lost 6 bases; unmatched junction nucleotides: 6. The CDR3 DNA follows: TGCGCCAGCAGCCCTAGACAGGGAGGTCAGCCCCAGCATTTT. Its protein product is CASSPRQGGQPQHF.

The rearrangement joins TRBV5-1 to TRBJ2-7; TRBD1 is a possible D gene (5 bases). V lost 3 bases and J lost 6, with 10 bases in between. The CDR3 length is 12 residues. Germline V gene data show CDR1 as SGHRS and CDR2 as YFSETQ. The CDR3, as DNA: TGCGCCAGCAGCTCCCAGGGTAGCGAGCAGTACTTC. Translating it yields CASSSQGSEQYF. Variable domain in full (rest from reference TRBV5-1 and TRBJ2-7): KAGVTQTPRYLIKTRGQQVTLSCSPISGHRSVSWYQQTPGQGLQFLFEYFSETQRNKGNFPGRFSGRQFSNSRSEMNVSTLELGDSALYLCASSSQGSEQYFGPGTRLTVT.

The sample holds one count of this clone. The chain couples TRBV6-1 to TRBJ1-1; 7 positions agree with TRBD1. Looked up from germline, CDR1 is MNHNS and CDR2 is SASEGT. This CDR3 spans 15 amino acids. V was pared by 3 bases and J by 3 bases, with 7 bases of the junction left unmatched. This CDR3 is CASSDLGGEYTEAFF. CDR3 in DNA: TGTGCCAGCAGTGATCTAGGGGGCGAGTACACTGAAGCTTTCTTT.